This T cell receptor (beta chain) was sequenced during a study of breast tumors, draining lymph nodes, adjacent tissues. Study-level points and caveats: Most tumor T cells seemingly derive from lymph node, then expand in tumor.

A single record per CDR3 protein comes from TCRdb applying MiXCR to the multiplex PCR reads. This table holds tens of thousands of distinct CDR3 sequences, roughly three fifths found once. The CDR3 covers 11 residues. Trimming cost V 4 bases and J 3 bases, with 6 bases left between them. Per the germline V gene, CDR1 is DFQATT and CDR2 is SNEGSKA (reference sequence). This clonotype occurred many times. Its specificity is unknown. The sample comprised tumor-adjacent breast tissue. The origin of this receptor is a female donor with breast cancer. Some clones in this sample may be carry-over from other donors' samples. This sequence joins TRBV20-1 and TRBJ2-5; unclear D gene. CDR3: CSANPKETQYF. The CDR3 region has the DNA TGCAGTGCTAACCCAAAAGAGACCCAGTACTTC.